This T cell receptor beta chain emerged from a study of CD8 T cells in ankylosing spondylitis. Overall study results and limits: Significant enrichment of disease-linked clones was reportedly seen in matched ankylosing spondylitis synovial fluid.

Between the trimmed V and J ends, which lost 5 bases and 4 bases, there was a span of 12 bases. CDR3 length equals 14 residues. This clonotype was detected only a few times. What it binds is unknown. MiXCR was run by TCRdb on the 5' RACE reads, yielding one entry per CDR3 protein. The table shows 250,000 to 300,000 distinct CDR3 sequences, with 15% to 20% occurring only once. Sequenced: blood, either unsorted or a sorted T cell fraction (not recorded which). The sequence was collected from a male donor with ankylosing spondylitis or in good health (not recorded which). V usage is TRBV12-3 or TRBV12-4 and J usage is TRBJ1-5; D is undetermined. The CDR3 spells CASSPSRGNQPQHF. DNA of the CDR3: TGTGCCAGCAGTCCCTCGCGGGGAAATCAGCCCCAGCATTTT.